The present entry profiles one TCR beta chain with its context. Its antigen is unknown. This specimen belongs to a study of OX40 agonist ivuxolimab in advanced cancers. Study background: At doses from 0.01 to 10 mg/kg, patients were given intravenous ivuxolimab every 2 weeks.

Study-wide results and caveats: Clonal expansion by week 6 occurred in CD4+ and CD8+ blood T cells (at 0.1 to 3.0 mg/kg). CD8+ T cells were the subset that, on average, had more expanded clones than CD4+.

Profiled with immunoSEQ multiplex PCR; TCRdb holds only in-frame clones, not every one. The data show tens of thousands of clones, approximately 80% seen once. The germline gives CDR1 SEHNR, CDR2 FQNEAQ (reference sequence). The ends were cut back, 5 bases at V and 6 bases at J, with 14 bases in the middle. This CDR3 comprises 14 residues. The source material was CD4+ or CD8+ T cells sorted from blood, sampled in a trial of the OX40 agonist ivuxolimab. The sequence came from an adult with an advanced solid tumor such as melanoma, head and neck, liver or kidney cancer. The chain carries TRBV7-9 and TRBJ2-1, with D possibly called TRBD1 or TRBD2 (5 bases each). The CDR3 DNA is TGTGCCAGCAGCCATCCAGGGACCCCCAATGAGCAGTTCTTC. Translation: CASSHPGTPNEQFF.